The 30 T cell receptor beta chains given below trace back to one sample, sequenced in a study of metastatic and nonmetastatic thyroid tumors. No patient received treatment before thyroid surgery. TCRdb redid the clone calls on the PCR reads using MiXCR. The data hold several thousand clones, with roughly 27% observed a single time. The sample was adjacent normal tissue. The receptors shown here come from a female donor with papillary thyroid cancer or a benign thyroid nodule (not recorded which). Some clones in this sample may be carry-over from other donors' samples.

This clone was seen only a few times. The V call is TRBV15, the J call TRBJ2-7; 7 bases are a match to TRBD1. CDR3 size: 14 residues. Germline V gene sequence: CDR1 LNHNV, CDR2 YYDKDF (reference sequence). The V and J ends lost 0 bases and 4 bases, in that order; junction bases with no gene match: 3. The CDR3 reads CATSREHRGYEQYF. The DNA for the CDR3 is TGTGCCACCAGCAGAGAACACAGGGGTTACGAGCAGTACTTC.

The chain carries TRBV20-1 and TRBJ2-1, with 8 bases that match TRBD2. With 1 base clipped from V and 3 bases from J, the junction kept 2 bases outside the gene matches. CDR1 is DFQATT and CDR2 is SNEGSKA in the germline V gene (reference sequence). The CDR3 is 14 amino acids. CDR3 in amino acids: CSARAGLDYNEQFF. The CDR3, as DNA: TGCAGTGCTAGAGCGGGACTAGACTACAATGAGCAGTTCTTC.

This rearrangement joins TRBV28 to TRBJ1-6; D remains unclear. The CDR3 extends over 14 amino acids. Per the germline V gene, CDR1 is MDHEN and CDR2 is SYDVKM. V lost 10 bases, J lost 9 bases, and 19 bases lay in between. CDR3: CATFGICLASPLHF. CDR3 bases: TGTGCCACCTTTGGGATATGTTTAGCTTCACCCCTCCACTTT. Combining the CDR3 with reference TRBV28 and TRBJ1-6 gives the whole variable domain DVKVTQSSRYLVKRTGEKVFLECVQDMDHENMFWYRQDPGLGLRLIYFSYDVKMKEKGDIPEGYSVSREKKERFSLILESASTNQTSMYLCATFGICLASPLHFGNGTRLTVT.

This clone was counted only a few times. The junction and the germline gene differ at one end; a read error may be behind it. The chain combines TRBV6-1 with TRBJ1-5, with D possibly being TRBD1 (5 bases). CDR1 and CDR2 (germline): MNHNS, SASEGT. The CDR3 is 16 residues long. DNA of the CDR3: TGTGTCAGCAGGCCTGGGACCGATTATAGCAATCAGCCCCAGCATTTT. Protein product: CVSRPGTDYSNQPQHF.

J is TRBJ2-3 and V is TRBV20-1; 11 nucleotides match TRBD1. The CDR3 sequence is 14 residues long. Germline assignment: CDR1 DFQATT and CDR2 SNEGSKA (reference sequence). V was pared by 4 bases and J by 5 bases, with 5 bases of the junction left unmatched. CDR3 amino acids: CSATDRGQGDTQYF. The CDR3 coding sequence is TGCAGTGCTACGGACAGGGGGCAGGGAGATACGCAGTATTTT.

This clone is medium-sized. The chain combines TRBV7-2 with TRBJ2-5, with 10 bases lining up with TRBD2. This CDR3 has 18 amino acids. V lost 1 base to trimming and J lost 2 bases; unmatched junction nucleotides: 10. Germline V gene sequence: CDR1 SGHTA, CDR2 FQGNSA. CDR3 sequence reads: CASSLGSLGLARQETQYF. The DNA of the CDR3 is TGTGCCAGCAGCTTAGGAAGTTTGGGACTAGCGAGACAAGAGACCCAGTACTTC.

This clone has just one count. A much larger clonotype is one base distant, so this may be a read error. This chain connects TRBV3-1 to TRBJ1-1, with TRBD1 matching over 9 bases. This CDR3 region has 18 residues. The V and J ends lost 0 bases and 1 base, in that order; junction bases with no gene match: 9. Germline loops: CDR1 LGHDT, CDR2 YNNKEL (reference sequence). CDR3 bases: TGTGCCAGCAGCCAAGATAGTAGGACAGGGGCCTCGAACACTGAAGCTTTCTTT. Protein: CASSQDSRTGASNTEAFF.

This clone was detected a few times. The rearrangement uses TRBV15 and TRBJ2-3; 14 bases map to TRBD2. The ends lost 5 bases at V and 3 bases at J; junction bases unmatched: 7. CDR3 length equals 17 residues. CDR1 is LNHNV and CDR2 is YYDKDF in the germline V gene (reference sequence). CDR3 DNA sequence: TGTGCCACCAGCCCAAGACTAGCGGGAGGGCCGACAGATACGCAGTATTTT. It translates to CATSPRLAGGPTDTQYF.

This clone showed up many times. The rearrangement uses TRBV4-1 and TRBJ2-3, with 7 bases aligning to TRBD2. The CDR3 loop spans 16 amino acids. CDR1 MGHRA and CDR2 YSYEKL come from the germline V gene. V was clipped by 7 bases and J by 2 bases; unmatched bases: 12. CDR3 coding DNA: TGCGCCAGCACCAGCCCAGGGAGGGGAGACACAGATACGCAGTATTTT. It yields the protein CASTSPGRGDTDTQYF.

By share, this clone ranks as large (0.1 to 1%). CDR3 residues: CATSDMDTGELFF. CDR3 DNA sequence: TGTGCCACCAGTGATATGGACACCGGGGAGCTGTTTTTT. The V gene is TRBV24-1, the J gene TRBJ2-2; D is ambiguous. The germline gives CDR1 KGHDR, CDR2 SFDVKD. Trimming pared 3 bases from V and 3 bases from J, leaving 4 bases between. The CDR3 runs 13 residues.

As DNA, the CDR3 is TGTGCCAGTACCCCCGTCCCCAGCAGGGGAGGACGGTCCTATGGCTACACCTTC. Translated: CASTPVPSRGGRSYGYTF. The chain links TRBV19 to TRBJ1-2; D is perhaps TRBD1 (6 bases). The CDR3 is made up of 18 amino acids. V dropped 7 bases and J dropped 4 bases, with 28 bases sitting between them. Germline CDR1 and CDR2: LNHDA and SQIVND (reference sequence).

J is TRBJ2-5 and V is TRBV4-3; tentatively, D is TRBD1 (5 bases). Germline CDR1 reads LGHNA; CDR2 reads YSLEER. The germline V and J ends were trimmed by 0 bases and 1 base, with 12 bases remaining between them. This CDR3 comprises 16 residues. CDR3 protein: CASSQEGAGSQETQYF. In nucleotides, the CDR3 is TGCGCCAGCAGCCAAGAAGGGGCCGGGTCCCAAGAGACCCAGTACTTC.

This clone was detected once. The chain carries TRBV7-2 and TRBJ2-1; D may be TRBD1 or TRBD2 (5 bases each). The CDR3 is made up of 14 amino acids. V lost 5 bases to trimming and J lost 5 bases, with 13 bases between them. The germline V gene has CDR1 SGHTA and CDR2 FQGNSA. The CDR3 loop reads CASSVVRGDNEQFF. DNA for the CDR3: TGTGCCAGCAGCGTGGTAAGGGGAGACAATGAGCAGTTCTTC.

CDR3 protein: CASSDTGDGYGYTF. Here the CDR3 DNA reads TGTGCCAGCAGCGATACAGGGGATGGGTATGGCTACACCTTC. V is TRBV7-9 and J is TRBJ1-2; 7 bases match TRBD1. In germline, CDR1 is SEHNR, CDR2 FQNEAQ (reference sequence). The CDR3 sequence is 14 residues long. After removal of 5 bases from V and 5 bases from J, the junction contained 8 bases not matched to a gene.

This clone was counted many times. The rearrangement joins TRBV29-1 to TRBJ2-5; TRBD2 might be the D (6 bases). The CDR3 covers 13 residues. CDR1 is SQVTM and CDR2 is ANQGSEA in the germline V gene. Trimming removed 3 bases from V and 5 bases from J, with 13 bases in between. CDR3 amino acids: CSVEFGGSETQYF. CDR3 nucleotide sequence: TGCAGCGTTGAGTTCGGAGGGAGCGAGACCCAGTACTTC.

This clone was seen only a few times. This chain uses TRBV6-1 with TRBJ1-3, with D perhaps TRBD1 (5 bases). This CDR3 comprises 15 residues. Germline assignment: CDR1 MNHNS and CDR2 SASEGT. V shed 6 bases and J shed 0 bases, with 12 bases lying between them. CDR3 bases: TGTGCCAGCAGCGCTACCGGGACCTCTGGAAACACCATATATTTT. Amino acids: CASSATGTSGNTIYF.

Of note for this clone: Without the conserved terminal phenylalanine or tryptophan, this CDR3 likely stems from a read error. The chain recombines TRBV2 with TRBJ2-1; D gene uncertain. Germline lookup yields CDR1 SNHLY and CDR2 FYNNEI. The CDR3 contains 14 residues. V lost 4 bases to trimming and J lost 10 bases, with 17 bases between them. The CDR3 reads CASSGAGTVAEQFL. The CDR3 bases are TGTGCCAGCAGTGGGGCAGGTACAGTGGCGGAGCAGTTCTTA.

This clone qualifies as medium-sized. The chain links TRBV7-9 to TRBJ1-4; D is ambiguous. CDR3 length equals 14 residues. Germline CDR1 is SEHNR and CDR2 is FQNEAQ (reference sequence). The germline V and J ends were trimmed by 5 bases and 4 bases, with 11 bases remaining between them. DNA of the CDR3: TGTGCCAGCAGCATCGGGTCGCTTAATGAAAAACTGTTTTTT. This translates into CASSIGSLNEKLFF.

In its sample, this clone was seen a few times. The V and J genes are TRBV6-2 or TRBV6-3 and TRBJ1-2; a weak D match, TRBD1 (5 bases). V dropped 0 bases and J dropped 8 bases, with 10 bases sitting between them. The CDR3 length is 13 residues. Germline lookup yields CDR1 MNHEY and CDR2 SVGEGT. The CDR3 DNA follows: TGTGCCAGCAGTTACTCGCGTAGGGGAGGCTACACCTTC. This sequence encodes CASSYSRRGGYTF.

This clone counts as medium-sized. The chain is built from TRBV20-1 and TRBJ2-7; D ambiguous. The germline V gene has CDR1 DFQATT and CDR2 SNEGSKA (reference sequence). The CDR3 has 12 residues. Trimming took 3 bases from V and 4 from J, leaving 10 bases between them. This chain's CDR3 is CSASWTIYEQYF. Here the CDR3 DNA reads TGCAGTGCTAGTTGGACGATTTACGAGCAGTACTTC.

This clone was recorded only once. The conserved phenylalanine or tryptophan is not found at the CDR3 terminus, so this likely reflects a read error. The chain combines TRBV10-3 with TRBJ1-2; D remains ambiguous. Trimming cost V 10 bases and J 3 bases, with 18 bases left between them. Germline V CDR1 and CDR2: ENHRY, SYGVKD. This CDR3 comprises 14 residues. In DNA, the CDR3 is TGTGCCACCATGGCGGTAGGGAGGGACTATGGCTACACCGTC. It yields the protein CATMAVGRDYGYTV.

This clone was seen at least ten times. V and J are TRBV5-4 and TRBJ2-1; 9 nucleotides line up with TRBD1. There are 16 residues in the CDR3. Trimming took 0 bases from V and 5 from J; bases not matched to a gene: 6. The germline V gene encodes CDR1 SGHNT and CDR2 YYREEE (reference sequence). This CDR3 is CASSLGGTGTNNEQFF. The DNA for the CDR3 is TGTGCCAGCAGCTTGGGGGGGACAGGGACGAACAATGAGCAGTTCTTC.

The genes are TRBV6-2 or TRBV6-3 and TRBJ2-7, with TRBD2 matching 7 bases. The CDR3 extends over 15 amino acids. The germline gives CDR1 MNHEY, CDR2 SVGEGT. After removal of 2 bases from V and 6 bases from J, the junction contained 10 bases not matched to a gene. The CDR3 region has the DNA TGTGCCAGCAGTTACGCCCCAAAGACTAGCAGCGAGCAGTACTTC. It codes for CASSYAPKTSSEQYF.

The rearrangement joins TRBV5-1 to TRBJ1-3; D ambiguous. The CDR3 sequence is 17 residues long. CDR1 and CDR2 (germline): SGHRS, YFSETQ. Trimming cost V 0 bases and J 0 bases, with 13 bases left between them. In DNA, the CDR3 is TGCGCCAGCAGCTTGGCGTCCCCTCTCTCCTCTGGAAACACCATATATTTT. This translates into CASSLASPLSSGNTIYF.

The V call is TRBV7-9, the J call TRBJ1-1; D is uncertain. CDR1 is SEHNR and CDR2 is FQNEAQ in the germline V gene (reference sequence). The V and J ends lost 3 bases and 7 bases respectively, with 18 bases between them. CDR3 size: 15 residues. CDR3: CASSFSLVGPLEAFF. CDR3 DNA sequence: TGTGCCAGCAGCTTCTCGCTTGTGGGTCCACTTGAAGCTTTCTTT.

This clone was found many times. The CDR3 spells CASSPTRQASSYEQYF. The CDR3, as DNA: TGTGCCAGCTCACCGACCCGACAGGCTAGCTCCTACGAGCAGTACTTC. The chain recombines TRBV18 with TRBJ2-7; tentative D call: TRBD1 (6 bases). Per the germline V gene, CDR1 is KGHSH and CDR2 is LQKENI. With 3 bases removed from V and 0 bases from J, the gap between germline ends came to 15 bases. The CDR3 has 16 amino acids.

This chain joins TRBV7-3 and TRBJ2-7, with a weak D call TRBD2 (7 bases). V dropped 3 bases and J dropped 5 bases, with 17 bases sitting between them. CDR1 SGHTA and CDR2 FQGTGA come from the germline V gene. The CDR3 length is 15 residues. CDR3: CASSFRVGGGHEQYF. Here the CDR3 DNA reads TGTGCCAGCAGCTTTAGGGTGGGAGGGGGTCACGAGCAGTACTTC.

V usage is TRBV27 and J usage is TRBJ1-6; D perhaps matches TRBD1 (6 bases). The CDR3 runs to 15 residues. Trimming removed 2 bases from V and 7 bases from J, with 12 bases in between. Germline CDR1 is MNHEY and CDR2 is SMNVEV (reference sequence). DNA of the CDR3: TGTGCCAGCAGTTTACGGACTCAGGGGAATTCACCCCTCCACTTT. Translated, it gives CASSLRTQGNSPLHF.

The rearrangement uses TRBV6-1 and TRBJ1-5; no clear D gene. V was clipped by 6 bases and J by 2 bases, with 14 bases between them. CDR3 length: 15 residues. Germline CDR1 reads MNHNS; CDR2 reads SASEGT. The DNA for the CDR3 is TGTGCCAGCAGCCTCGAAGGGTCGGGCAATCAGCCCCAGCATTTT. It codes for CASSLEGSGNQPQHF.

This clone is labeled as medium-sized. The chain joins TRBV2 to TRBJ2-7; 10 bases fit TRBD2. CDR3 length equals 16 residues. CDR1 and CDR2 from the germline V gene are SNHLY and FYNNEI. The V segment lost 2 bases and the J segment 3 bases; nucleotides outside the gene matches: 7. CDR3 nucleotide sequence: TGTGCCAGCAGTGAATTTAGGGGACTAGCGATCTACGAGCAGTACTTC. Protein sequence: CASSEFRGLAIYEQYF.